The entry below gives a single TCR beta chain sequence along with its context. The data were obtained in a study of control samples from healthy donors and cancer patients. Method: immunoSEQ multiplex PCR; TCRdb's copy keeps in-frame clones and lacks some. The table lists 150,000 to 160,000 clones, 93% of them singletons, with around 2.5% in the top ten. V was pared by 1 base and J by 2 bases, with 10 bases between. CDR1 is SGHNT and CDR2 is YYREEE in the germline V gene (reference sequence). CDR3 size: 16 residues. The sequencing input was blood. The V and J genes are TRBV5-4 and TRBJ2-6, with D uncertain. The TCR sequence derives from a man aged 50-60 years in good health. The chain's CDR3 is CASSLPLEAGANVLTF. The CDR3, as DNA: TGTGCCAGCAGCTTGCCCCTAGAGGCTGGGGCCAACGTCCTGACTTTC.